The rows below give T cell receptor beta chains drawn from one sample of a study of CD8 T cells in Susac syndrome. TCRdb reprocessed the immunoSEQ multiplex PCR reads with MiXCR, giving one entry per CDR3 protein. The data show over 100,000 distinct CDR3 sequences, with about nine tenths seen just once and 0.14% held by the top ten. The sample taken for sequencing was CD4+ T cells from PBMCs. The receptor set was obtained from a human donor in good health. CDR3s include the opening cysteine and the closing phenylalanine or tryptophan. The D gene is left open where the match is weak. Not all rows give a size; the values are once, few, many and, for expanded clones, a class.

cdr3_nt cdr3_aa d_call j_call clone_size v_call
TGTGCCAGCACTCACAGGGCGGGAGTAGTCGACAATGAGCAGTTCTTC CASTHRAGVVDNEQFF . TRBJ2-1 . TRBV6-2/TRBV6-3
TGTGCCACCAGTGAATCGACAGGGTCCGGGGAGCTGTTTTTT CATSESTGSGELFF TRBD1 TRBJ2-2 . TRBV24-1
TGTGCCAGCAGTTATCGTGGGATCTCTGGGGCCAACGTCCTGACTTTC CASSYRGISGANVLTF . TRBJ2-6 . TRBV12-3/TRBV12-4
TGTGCCAGCAGTGCCTTGACAGGAGCCACCGGGGAGCTGTTTTTT CASSALTGATGELFF . TRBJ2-2 . TRBV2
TGTGCCAGCAGCCCCTCCGGCCCGAATGAGGAGCTGTTTTTT CASSPSGPNEELFF . TRBJ2-2 . TRBV3-1
TGTGCCAGCAGTGAAGGAGAGACCCAGTACTTC CASSEGETQYF . TRBJ2-5 . TRBV6-1
TGTGCCAGCAGCTTAGGTCCGCGAACTCACAATGAGCAGTTCTTC CASSLGPRTHNEQFF . TRBJ2-1 . TRBV13
TGTGCCAGCAGCCAAGGTCGACAGCCCTATGGCTACACCTTC CASSQGRQPYGYTF . TRBJ1-2 . TRBV3-1
TGTGCCAGCAGCCTGTCCGGGAACCCCTACGAGCAGTACTTC CASSLSGNPYEQYF . TRBJ2-7 few TRBV3-1
TGTGCCAGCAGCTTGGACAGGTACAATGAGCAGTTCTTC CASSLDRYNEQFF . TRBJ2-1 . TRBV5-4
TGTGCCAGCAGTCCCCAGCGGGGGGGCGGTGAGCAGTTCTTC CASSPQRGGGEQFF TRBD2 TRBJ2-1 once TRBV12-3/TRBV12-4
TGTGCCAGCCGGGTAGGTTGGAACACTGAAGCTTTCTTT CASRVGWNTEAFF . TRBJ1-1 . TRBV2
TGTGCCAGCAGCCCGGGACAGTCTAGCGGCTACACCTTC CASSPGQSSGYTF TRBD1 TRBJ1-2 . TRBV5-4
TGTGCCAGCAGTTTGTTTGGGAGCTACGAGCAGTACTTC CASSLFGSYEQYF . TRBJ2-7 . TRBV27
TGTGCCAGCAGTGCGAACACAGATACGCAGTATTTT CASSANTDTQYF . TRBJ2-3 . TRBV2
TGTGCCAGCAGCCATGCAACAGGGGTAGGTTACTACGAGCAGTACTTC CASSHATGVGYYEQYF TRBD1 TRBJ2-7 . TRBV14
TGTGCCAGCAGTCTCCGACGGACTAGCGGGCGGTACCAAGAGACCCAGTACTTC CASSLRRTSGRYQETQYF TRBD2 TRBJ2-5 . TRBV27
TGCAGCGTTGAAAGGGGAGAAAAACTGTTTTTT CSVERGEKLFF . TRBJ1-4 . TRBV29-1
TGTGCCAGCAGTTTATCAGCGGGGGTTGGGACCCAGTACTTC CASSLSAGVGTQYF TRBD2 TRBJ2-5 . TRBV12-3/TRBV12-4
TGTGCCACCAGCAGAGATACAGGGGGGGGCTACACCTTC CATSRDTGGGYTF TRBD1 TRBJ1-2 . TRBV15
TGTGCCAGCACCTCGGGTAAAGGCGGGAGGCGGCTTACCTACGAGCAGTACTTC CASTSGKGGRRLTYEQYF TRBD2 TRBJ2-7 . TRBV7-2
TGTGCCAGCTCACCACTCGTGGCAGGGAGTCTGGCCAAAAACATTCAGTACTTC CASSPLVAGSLAKNIQYF . TRBJ2-4 . TRBV18
TGTGCCAGCAGCACGAAACAGGTTAACACCGGGGAGCTGTTTTTT CASSTKQVNTGELFF . TRBJ2-2 . TRBV5-4
TGCAGCGGTCAGGGGATTAACACCGGGGAGCTGTTTTTT CSGQGINTGELFF . TRBJ2-2 once TRBV29-1
TGTGCCAGCAGTGTGCTAGCGGGGGGTATACAAGAGACCCAGTACTTC CASSVLAGGIQETQYF TRBD2 TRBJ2-5 . TRBV27
TGTGCCAGCAGTGGGGAGGGAAGAGCTTCTGGAAACACCATATATTTT CASSGEGRASGNTIYF . TRBJ1-3 . TRBV12-3/TRBV12-4
TGTGCCAGCAGTCTTCTAGCAGCGAGCACAGATACGCAGTATTTT CASSLLAASTDTQYF . TRBJ2-3 . TRBV12-3/TRBV12-4
TGTGCCAGCAGCTCAACCCGTGGGACAGGGGAGTCCCACGAGCAGTACTTC CASSSTRGTGESHEQYF TRBD1 TRBJ2-7 . TRBV7-9
TGTGCCAGTAGTGCAGGGAGCTCCTACAATGAGCAGTTCTTC CASSAGSSYNEQFF . TRBJ2-1 . TRBV19
TGTGCCAGCAGAGAACCCGCCTCAGGGCACTATGGCTACACCTTC CASREPASGHYGYTF . TRBJ1-2 . TRBV12-3/TRBV12-4
TGTGCCAGCAGCGAGGGGGCGGGAGCCCCCCACAATGAGCAGTTCTTC CASSEGAGAPHNEQFF . TRBJ2-1 . TRBV6-1
TGTGCCAGCACCAATGGGGCAAATCTGAACACTGAAGCTTTCTTT CASTNGANLNTEAFF . TRBJ1-1 . TRBV11-2
TGTGCCAGTAGTATCGCTGGGGGCACTGAAGCTTTCTTT CASSIAGGTEAFF . TRBJ1-1 . TRBV19
TGTGCCAGCAGCTTTGGCGGGGGCGGTTACGAGCAGTACTTC CASSFGGGGYEQYF . TRBJ2-7 few TRBV7-2
TGTGCCAGCAGTTTACAGGGTTCTGAAGCTTTCTTT CASSLQGSEAFF . TRBJ1-1 . TRBV5-4
TGTGCCAGCAGCCCGCCGGGACAGGGAAGGGCCGGGGAGCTGTTTTTT CASSPPGQGRAGELFF TRBD1 TRBJ2-2 . TRBV7-9
TGTGCCATCAGTGAGTCTTCTGGACGGAACTCTGGAAACACCATATATTTT CAISESSGRNSGNTIYF . TRBJ1-3 . TRBV10-3
TGTGCCAGCAGTGTTGGCTACTCCCTCCTAGCTTTCTTT CASSVGYSLLAFF . TRBJ1-1 . TRBV6-2/TRBV6-3
TGTGCCAGTAGTTTCCGGGACCAAGAGACCCAGTACTTC CASSFRDQETQYF . TRBJ2-5 . TRBV19
TGTGCCAGCAGCGACGGGACTAAGACCTACGAGCAGTACTTC CASSDGTKTYEQYF TRBD2 TRBJ2-7 . TRBV27
TGCAGCGTTAGCCTAAGGGCACGAATCACTGAAGCTTTCTTT CSVSLRARITEAFF . TRBJ1-1 . TRBV29-1
TGTGCCAGCAGCTCCCCACTAGCGGGCCTCGAGAAGCAGTTCTTC CASSSPLAGLEKQFF TRBD2 TRBJ2-1 . TRBV11-2
TGCGCCAGCAGCTTGGATGGGGCCTACAATGAGCAGTTCTTC CASSLDGAYNEQFF . TRBJ2-1 once TRBV5-1